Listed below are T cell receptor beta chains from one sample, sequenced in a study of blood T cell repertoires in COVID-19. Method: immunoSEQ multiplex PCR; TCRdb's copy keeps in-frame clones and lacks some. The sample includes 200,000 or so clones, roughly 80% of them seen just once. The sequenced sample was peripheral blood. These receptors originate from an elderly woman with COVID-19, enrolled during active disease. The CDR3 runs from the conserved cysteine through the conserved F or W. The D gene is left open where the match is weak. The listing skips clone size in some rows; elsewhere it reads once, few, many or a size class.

TGTGCCAGCTCACCGACAGGGGGACAAGAGACCCAGTACTTC | CASSPTGGQETQYF | TRBD1 | TRBV18 | 14 | TRBJ2-5 | NA
TGCAGCGTCCGACAGGGGGAAAGCAATCAGCCCCAGCATTTT | CSVRQGESNQPQHF | TRBD1 | TRBV29-1 | 14 | TRBJ1-5 | NA
TGTGCCAGTAGTATCCGGGAAGGGAATTCACCCCTCCACTTT | CASSIREGNSPLHF | NA | TRBV19 | 14 | TRBJ1-6 | NA
TGTGCCAGCAGTATAGGGGTCGGGGATACGCAGTATTTT | CASSIGVGDTQYF | NA | TRBV25-1 | 13 | TRBJ2-3 | NA
TGTGCCAGCGGGTACGGACAGGGGGGTCACTACGAGCAGTACTTC | CASGYGQGGHYEQYF | TRBD1 | TRBV6-5 | 15 | TRBJ2-7 | few
TGTGCCTGGAGTAGAACAGGGGGAGTCGTCACCGGGGAGCTGTTTTTT | CAWSRTGGVVTGELFF | TRBD1 | TRBV30 | 16 | TRBJ2-2 | NA
TGTGCCACCAGTGATCCGGGGACAGGGGATTATGGCTACACCTTC | CATSDPGTGDYGYTF | TRBD1 | TRBV24-1 | 15 | TRBJ1-2 | NA
TGTGCCAGCAGTTCCCTGGGGACAGAAGGCTACGAGCAGTACTTC | CASSSLGTEGYEQYF | TRBD1 | TRBV27 | 15 | TRBJ2-7 | NA
TGTGCCAGTAGTAAACGCCGGGAGCAAAGCACCGGGGAGCTGTTTTTT | CASSKRREQSTGELFF | NA | TRBV19 | 16 | TRBJ2-2 | NA
TGCGCCAGCAGCTTGGCCGCGGGACAGGGGTACGAGCAGTACTTC | CASSLAAGQGYEQYF | TRBD1 | TRBV5-1 | 15 | TRBJ2-7 | NA
TGCGCCAGCAGCTTATGGTCAACGGGAGTTTACAATGAGCAGTTCTTC | CASSLWSTGVYNEQFF | NA | TRBV5-1 | 16 | TRBJ2-1 | NA
TGTGCCAGCCACATGTGGAGCGATGGCTACACCTTC | CASHMWSDGYTF | NA | TRBV19 | 12 | TRBJ1-2 | NA
TGTGCCAGCAGCCAAGACCGGGGGGAGCAGTTCTTC | CASSQDRGEQFF | NA | TRBV3-1/TRBV3-2 | 12 | TRBJ2-1 | NA
TGTGCCAGCAGGCCTGGGTTCAACAGGGGAGAGACCCAGTACTTC | CASRPGFNRGETQYF | TRBD1 | TRBV2 | 15 | TRBJ2-5 | few
TGCGCCAGCAGCTCAACTCCCCCGGGACAGGGGTCTTACGAGCAGTACTTC | CASSSTPPGQGSYEQYF | TRBD1 | TRBV5-1 | 17 | TRBJ2-7 | once
TGTGCCATCGGACTAGCGGAGGTGAGCTCCTACAATGAGCAGTTCTTC | CAIGLAEVSSYNEQFF | TRBD2 | TRBV10-3 | 16 | TRBJ2-1 | NA
TGTGCCAGCAGTGAAAGGGGGGGACAGGGTAAACACAATGAGCAGTTCTTC | CASSERGGQGKHNEQFF | TRBD1 | TRBV2 | 17 | TRBJ2-1 | NA
TGCGCCAGCAGCCTCCAGGGAACTGGAGACACTGAAGCTTTCTTT | CASSLQGTGDTEAFF | NA | TRBV5-1 | 15 | TRBJ1-1 | NA
TGTGCCAGCAGCATAGGACAGGGCCGGGATCAGCCCCAGCATTTT | CASSIGQGRDQPQHF | TRBD1 | TRBV7-9 | 15 | TRBJ1-5 | few
TGTGCCAGCAGCTTAACTGACGGAGCCTACGAGCAGTACTTC | CASSLTDGAYEQYF | NA | TRBV7-6 | 14 | TRBJ2-7 | NA
TGTGCCAGTTCAAAAATGGGCCCCTCAATTCAGTACTTC | CASSKMGPSIQYF | NA | TRBV28 | 13 | TRBJ2-4 | NA
TGTGCCAGCAGCTTGGGAGTGGGACTAGCGATTAGCACAGATACGCAGTATTTT | CASSLGVGLAISTDTQYF | TRBD2 | TRBV5-4 | 18 | TRBJ2-3 | NA
TGTGCCAGCAGCTCACAGGGGGGCTACGAGCAGTACTTC | CASSSQGGYEQYF | TRBD1 | TRBV7-3 | 13 | TRBJ2-7 | NA
TGTGCCAGCAGCCAAGGACTGGGGGGGGGAGAGACCCAGTACTTC | CASSQGLGGGETQYF | TRBD2 | TRBV3-1/TRBV3-2 | 15 | TRBJ2-5 | NA
TGTGCCAGCAGCCATCTCGTGAACACTGAAGCTTTCTTT | CASSHLVNTEAFF | NA | TRBV3-1/TRBV3-2 | 13 | TRBJ1-1 | NA
TGTGCCAGCAGTTTCAACCGGGACAGGGGGCAGCCCCAGCATTTT | CASSFNRDRGQPQHF | TRBD1 | TRBV27 | 15 | TRBJ1-5 | few
TGTGCCAGCATTGGAGCGGGCTATGGCTACACCTTC | CASIGAGYGYTF | NA | TRBV9 | 12 | TRBJ1-2 | few
TGTGCCAGCAGTTCCCACAGGGGATTCTCCTACAATGAGCAGTTCTTC | CASSSHRGFSYNEQFF | TRBD1 | TRBV6-2/TRBV6-3 | 16 | TRBJ2-1 | NA
TGTGCCACCAGTGATTCAGGGGCTCGCAATCAGCCCCAGCATTTT | CATSDSGARNQPQHF | NA | TRBV24-1 | 15 | TRBJ1-5 | NA